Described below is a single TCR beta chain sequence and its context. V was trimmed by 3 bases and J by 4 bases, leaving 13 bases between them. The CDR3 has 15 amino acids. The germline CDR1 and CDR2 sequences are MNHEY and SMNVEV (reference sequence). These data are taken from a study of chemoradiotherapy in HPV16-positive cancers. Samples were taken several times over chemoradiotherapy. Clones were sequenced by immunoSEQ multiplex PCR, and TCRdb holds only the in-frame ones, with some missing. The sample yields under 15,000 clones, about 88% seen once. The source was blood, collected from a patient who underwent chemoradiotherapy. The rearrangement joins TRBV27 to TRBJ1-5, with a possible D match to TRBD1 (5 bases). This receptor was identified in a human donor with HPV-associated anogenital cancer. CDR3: CASSFSRDANQPQHF. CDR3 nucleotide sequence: TGTGCCAGCAGTTTTTCCCGGGACGCGAATCAGCCCCAGCATTTT.